The 2 T cell receptor beta chains listed next were all sequenced from one sample in a study of T cells in Graves' hyperthyroidism and ophthalmopathy. Using RNA transcripts as the source, TCR beta CDR3 regions were amplified. Using the HTBI primer set, a first-round RT-PCR was run on the TCR CDR3. In TCRdb, the multiplex PCR reads were re-called with MiXCR into one record per CDR3 protein. The table has over 250,000 distinct CDR3 sequences, around 25% seen once. Input material: blood. These receptors were collected from a man aged 40-49 years with Graves' hyperthyroidism that later progressed to Graves' ophthalmopathy.

The rearrangement links TRBV6-2 or TRBV6-3 to TRBJ1-1; 12 nucleotides align to TRBD1. With V trimmed by 0 bases and J by 6 bases, 11 bases remained unmatched. Germline CDR1 is MNHEY and CDR2 is SVGEGT. The CDR3 has 18 amino acids. DNA for the CDR3: TGTGCCAGCAGTTACTCGAGAGGGACAGGGGGCGCGGTGGCTGAAGCTTTCTTT. Encoded protein: CASSYSRGTGGAVAEAFF.

This clonotype has at least ten counts. This chain links TRBV11-1 with TRBJ1-2; D perhaps matches TRBD1 (6 bases). The CDR3 sequence is 13 residues long. V lost 3 bases and J lost 4, with 9 bases in between. CDR1 and CDR2 (germline): SGHAT, FQDESV (reference sequence). The CDR3 loop reads CASSFSQGYGYTF. CDR3 bases: TGTGCCAGCAGCTTTTCACAGGGCTATGGCTACACCTTC. Full variable domain (rest looked up from reference TRBV11-1 and TRBJ1-2): EAEVAQSPRYKITEKSQAVAFWCDPISGHATLYWYRQILGQGPELLVQFQDESVVDDSQLPKDRFSAERLKGVDSTLKIQPAELGDSAMYLCASSFSQGYGYTFGSGTRLTVV.